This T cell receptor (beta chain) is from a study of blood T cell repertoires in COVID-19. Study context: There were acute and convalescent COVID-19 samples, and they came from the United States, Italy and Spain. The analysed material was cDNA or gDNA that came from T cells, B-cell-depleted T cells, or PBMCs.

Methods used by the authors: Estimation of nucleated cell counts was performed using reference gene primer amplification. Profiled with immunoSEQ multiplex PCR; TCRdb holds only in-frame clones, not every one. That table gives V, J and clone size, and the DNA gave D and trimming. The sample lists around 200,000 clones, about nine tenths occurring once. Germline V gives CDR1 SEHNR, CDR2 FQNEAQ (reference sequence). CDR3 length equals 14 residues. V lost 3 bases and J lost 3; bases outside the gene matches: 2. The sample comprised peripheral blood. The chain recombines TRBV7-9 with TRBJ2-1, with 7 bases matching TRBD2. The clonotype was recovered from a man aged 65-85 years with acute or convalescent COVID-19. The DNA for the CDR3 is TGTGCCAGCAGCTTCGGGACTAACTACAATGAGCAGTTCTTC. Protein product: CASSFGTNYNEQFF.